One and the same sample provided the 14 T cell receptor beta chains below, sequenced in a study of cytomegalovirus exposure and HLA in healthy donors. The PCR contained 60 Vbeta and 13 Jbeta primers. Produced via immunoSEQ multiplex PCR; TCRdb's table is partial and in-frame only. The data contain around 95,000 clones, around 72% of them singletons. The sample comprised PBMCs. The receptors originated from a male donor in good health and CMV-seronegative.

The chain carries TRBV6-5 and TRBJ2-7; 11 nucleotides match TRBD2. CDR3 length: 14 residues. V gave up 6 bases and J gave up 6 bases; unmatched junction bases: 7. Germline CDR1 and CDR2: MNHEY and SVGAGI. The CDR3 nucleotides are TGTGCCAGCAGAACTAGCGGGAGTCTCGGCGAGCAGTACTTC. This gives the protein CASRTSGSLGEQYF.

The chain uses TRBV6-6 and TRBJ2-2; the match to TRBD1 covers 7 bases. This CDR3 has 16 residues. Germline CDR1 and CDR2: MNHNY and SVGAGI (reference sequence). The V segment lost 6 bases and the J segment 2 bases; nucleotides outside the gene matches: 9. The CDR3 region is CASRLPGQSNTGELFF. As DNA, the CDR3 is TGTGCCAGCAGACTCCCGGGACAGAGCAACACCGGGGAGCTGTTTTTT.

The chain has TRBV7-2 and TRBJ2-3, with a tentative D call TRBD1 (5 bases). Deletions cut 9 bases from V and 2 bases from J, with 18 bases between. The CDR3 totals 15 residues. Germline CDR1 SGHTA, CDR2 FQGNSA. In DNA, the CDR3 is TGTGCCAGTAGTTCCGTCAGGGCATTCACAGATACGCAGTATTTT. Protein: CASSSVRAFTDTQYF.

This clone appeared a few times. The J gene is TRBJ1-1, the V gene TRBV9; D remains ambiguous. Trimming left V 0 bases short and J 3 bases short, with 9 bases between. In germline, CDR1 is SGDLS, CDR2 YYNGEE. The CDR3 spans 14 residues. DNA of the CDR3: TGTGCCAGCAGCGTAGTATCCGGTGACACTGAAGCTTTCTTT. Its protein product is CASSVVSGDTEAFF.

This chain links TRBV5-1 with TRBJ2-7; D gene unclear. The CDR3 contains 11 residues. CDR1 and CDR2 (germline): SGHRS, YFSETQ. V dropped 4 bases and J dropped 3 bases, with 5 bases sitting between them. The CDR3 protein is CASSPGYEQYF. In nucleotides, the CDR3 is TGCGCCAGCAGCCCGGGCTACGAGCAGTACTTC. Complete variable domain (other parts from reference TRBV5-1 and TRBJ2-7): KAGVTQTPRYLIKTRGQQVTLSCSPISGHRSVSWYQQTPGQGLQFLFEYFSETQRNKGNFPGRFSGRQFSNSRSEMNVSTLELGDSALYLCASSPGYEQYFGPGTRLTVT.

The V call is TRBV29-1, the J call TRBJ2-7; tentatively, D is TRBD2 (5 bases). Germline assignment: CDR1 SQVTM and CDR2 ANQGSEA. The CDR3 is made up of 13 amino acids. V was trimmed by 7 bases and J by 7 bases, leaving 20 bases between them. The CDR3 here is CSASLGGMGEQYF. CDR3 in DNA: TGCAGCGCCTCCCTTGGAGGTATGGGGGAGCAGTACTTC.

The chain recombines TRBV6-5 with TRBJ2-7; 8 nucleotides agree with TRBD1. Germline-derived CDR1 and CDR2 are MNHEY and SVGAGI. Germline trimming cut 5 bases from V and 3 bases from J; bases unmatched to any gene: 3. The CDR3 has 13 residues. In DNA, the CDR3 is TGTGCCAGCAGTACCGGGACAGGCTACGAGCAGTACTTC. This codes for CASSTGTGYEQYF.

This clone was seen a single time. V and J are TRBV28 and TRBJ1-5; D uncertain. The germline V and J ends were trimmed by 3 bases and 3 bases, with 9 bases remaining between them. Germline values: CDR1 MDHEN, CDR2 SYDVKM. The CDR3 totals 14 residues. CDR3 sequence reads: CASSLVQPNQPQHF. The CDR3 DNA follows: TGTGCCAGCAGTTTGGTACAGCCCAATCAGCCCCAGCATTTT.

The rearrangement uses TRBV27 and TRBJ2-7; 9 nucleotides agree with TRBD2. The junction had 18 bases not matched to a gene; V was cut back by 2 bases and J by 4 bases. Germline loops: CDR1 MNHEY, CDR2 SMNVEV (reference sequence). The CDR3 runs 19 residues. CDR3 in amino acids: CASSLRGLALTNDPYEQYF. CDR3 in DNA: TGTGCCAGCAGTTTAAGGGGACTAGCCCTAACCAATGACCCTTACGAGCAGTACTTC.

This chain uses TRBV6-5 with TRBJ2-7; the match to TRBD2 covers 12 bases. The CDR3 has 14 residues. After removal of 8 bases from V and 2 bases from J, the junction contained 4 bases not matched to a gene. The germline gives CDR1 MNHEY, CDR2 SVGAGI. The CDR3 sequence is CASQGLAGPYEQYF. The DNA of the CDR3 is TGTGCCAGCCAGGGACTAGCGGGTCCCTACGAGCAGTACTTC.

CDR3 DNA: TGTGCCTGGAGTGTACCCGCGGGAAATCAGCCCCAGCATTTT. Amino acids: CAWSVPAGNQPQHF. The rearrangement uses TRBV30 and TRBJ1-5; D uncertain. The V gene lost 0 bases and the J gene lost 4 bases, with 10 bases spanning the gap. The CDR3 extends over 14 amino acids. CDR1 and CDR2 from the germline V gene are GTSNPN and SVGIG (reference sequence).

The chain has TRBV30 and TRBJ2-5; TRBD1 might be the D (6 bases). V dropped 0 bases and J dropped 5 bases, with 10 bases sitting between them. CDR1 and CDR2 from the germline V gene are GTSNPN and SVGIG (reference sequence). This CDR3 has 13 amino acids. This chain's CDR3 is CAWSVQGGETQYF. Here the CDR3 DNA reads TGTGCCTGGAGTGTACAGGGTGGTGAGACCCAGTACTTC. The full variable domain, with the rest looked up from reference TRBV30 and TRBJ2-5, is SQTIHQWPATLVQPVGSPLSLECTVEGTSNPNLYWYRQAAGRGLQLLFYSVGIGQISSEVPQNLSASRPQDRQFILSSKKLLLSDSGFYLCAWSVQGGETQYFGPGTRLLVL.

The V call is TRBV27, the J call TRBJ2-1; 12 bases fit TRBD2. The V and J ends lost 0 bases and 6 bases, in that order; junction bases with no gene match: 6. The CDR3 is made up of 17 amino acids. Germline V lookup: CDR1 MNHEY, CDR2 SMNVEV (reference sequence). The CDR3 loop reads CASSLSLGLAGSNEQFF. The CDR3 nucleotides are TGTGCCAGCAGTTTATCCTTAGGACTAGCGGGGAGCAATGAGCAGTTCTTC.

The V gene is TRBV6-4, the J gene TRBJ1-1, with a possible D match to TRBD1 (5 bases). V gave up 5 bases and J gave up 1 base, with 17 bases separating them. Looked up from germline, CDR1 is MRHNA and CDR2 is SNTAGT. The CDR3 totals 16 residues. CDR3 sequence (DNA): TGTGCCAGCAGTCCCGAGGAGGGCCAGGGGAACACTGAAGCTTTCTTT. Translated, it gives CASSPEEGQGNTEAFF.